These 26 T cell receptor beta chains were all obtained from the same sample, sequenced in a study of post-analysis software for immune sequencing data. Regarding the study as a whole: The five TRBV segments detected at higher frequency in patients than in controls included TRBV5-6, TRBV5-1 and TRBV20-1.

TCR beta cDNA libraries had unique molecular identifiers. Each CDR3 protein is one row after TCRdb ran MiXCR on the PCR reads. The sample has about 540,000 distinct CDR3 sequences, 34% seen once; the top ten hold about 5.6%. Their specific antigens are unknown. The specimen was blood. Receptors were obtained from a girl aged 2-17 years with multiple sclerosis.

This clonotype was found a few times. The chain employs TRBV6-5 and TRBJ2-7; the D gene is possibly TRBD2 (7 bases). The J call could be wrong; TRBJ2-5 is a better fit for the DNA end. Per the germline V gene, CDR1 is MNHEY and CDR2 is SVGAGI. This CDR3 is 16 amino acids long. The CDR3 sequence: CASSRSGGAFVETQYF. Here the CDR3 DNA reads TGTGCCAGCAGCCGGAGTGGGGGGGCCTTCGTTGAGACCCAGTACTTC.

There are a few counts of this clonotype. The chain combines TRBV5-1 with TRBJ2-5; tentatively, D is TRBD2 (6 bases). The CDR3 contains 16 residues. Trimming left V 5 bases short and J 5 bases short, with 22 bases between. Germline CDR1 and CDR2: SGHRS and YFSETQ. The CDR3 coding sequence is TGCGCCAGCAGTTGGATGAACGGCAGGGCGGGGGAGACCCAGTACTTC. Its translation is CASSWMNGRAGETQYF.

About this clonotype: Its ends do not fully match the called genes, so a read error is possible. The chain uses TRBV12-3 or TRBV12-4 and TRBJ2-3, with 8 bases identical to TRBD2. The CDR3 runs 15 residues. CDR3 loop: CASTLSGVSADAQYF. Here the CDR3 DNA reads TGTGCCAGCACCCTTAGCGGGGTAAGCGCAGATGCGCAGTATTTT.

This clonotype showed up just a few times. V and J are TRBV20-1 and TRBJ1-2; D unclear. Trimming shortened V by 4 bases and J by 6 bases, and 12 bases separated the two germline ends. The length of the CDR3 is 12 residues. Germline V CDR1 and CDR2: DFQATT, SNEGSKA (reference sequence). The CDR3: CSAKSSGNGYTF. The CDR3 nucleotides are TGCAGTGCTAAATCGTCGGGGAATGGCTACACCTTC.

In this sample, this clonotype turned up a few times. The chain is built from TRBV15 and TRBJ1-2; D is unclear. CDR1 is LNHNV, CDR2 YYDKDF, per germline (reference sequence). Between the trimmed V and J ends, which lost 3 bases and 8 bases, there was a span of 16 bases. This CDR3 spans 14 amino acids. CDR3 in DNA: TGTGCCACCAGCAGCTTCCGGGCGGCCCAGGGCTACACCTTC. This sequence encodes CATSSFRAAQGYTF. The variable domain in full, completed from reference TRBV15 and TRBJ1-2, reads DAMVIQNPRYQVTQFGKPVTLSCSQTLNHNVMYWYQQKSSQAPKLLFHYYDKDFNNEADTPDNFQSRRPNTSFCFLDIRSPGLGDTAMYLCATSSFRAAQGYTFGSGTRLTVV.

A few counts support this clonotype. This chain uses TRBV7-2 with TRBJ1-2; D might be TRBD1 (6 bases). The CDR3 has 13 residues. The V gene lost 3 bases and the J gene lost 7 bases, with 12 bases spanning the gap. The germline V gene has CDR1 SGHTA and CDR2 FQGNSA. The CDR3 loop reads CASSFRQDAGYTF. The DNA for the CDR3 is TGTGCCAGCAGCTTCAGACAGGACGCTGGCTACACCTTC.

This chain connects TRBV6-2 or TRBV6-3 to TRBJ2-3, with D hard to call. Germline assignment: CDR1 MNHEY and CDR2 SVGEGT. V lost 4 bases and J 5 bases, leaving 19 bases between the germline ends. The CDR3 is made up of 16 amino acids. CDR3 amino acids: CASSSRQPRAKDTQYF. CDR3 DNA sequence: TGTGCCAGCAGTTCCAGACAACCCCGAGCCAAAGATACGCAGTATTTT.

This chain joins TRBV19 and TRBJ2-7; D is ambiguous. The CDR3 has 12 amino acids. The V gene lost 7 bases and the J gene lost 0 bases, with 7 bases spanning the gap. The germline V gene has CDR1 LNHDA and CDR2 SQIVND (reference sequence). Here the CDR3 reads CASTSSSYEQYF. CDR3 nucleotide sequence: TGTGCCAGTACCTCCAGCTCCTACGAGCAGTACTTC.

The chain is built from TRBV24-1 and TRBJ2-1; either TRBD1 or TRBD2 may supply D (5 bases each). Germline values: CDR1 KGHDR, CDR2 SFDVKD. CDR3 length equals 16 residues. The germline V and J ends were trimmed by 2 bases and 7 bases, with 17 bases remaining between them. The CDR3 sequence: CATSDWFGTTLNEQFF. CDR3 bases: TGTGCCACCAGTGATTGGTTTGGGACCACGTTAAATGAGCAGTTCTTC.

This clonotype was recorded once. This chain connects TRBV20-1 to TRBJ2-1; 9 bases align to TRBD2. This CDR3 spans 13 amino acids. Germline trimming cut 7 bases from V and 4 bases from J; bases unmatched to any gene: 5. Germline lookup yields CDR1 DFQATT and CDR2 SNEGSKA (reference sequence). The CDR3 here is CSGERGVYNEQFF. The CDR3 nucleotides read TGCAGTGGTGAGCGGGGGGTATACAATGAGCAGTTCTTC.

This clonotype came up many times. The rearrangement links TRBV5-1 to TRBJ2-6; 8 bases agree with TRBD1. V lost 1 base to trimming and J lost 3 bases; unmatched junction nucleotides: 3. The CDR3 length is 16 residues. Germline CDR1 SGHRS, CDR2 YFSETQ. The CDR3 region has the DNA TGCGCCAGCAGCTTGACAGGGGGAGGTGGGGCCAACGTCCTGACTTTC. Translating gives CASSLTGGGGANVLTF.

The rearrangement uses TRBV6-1 and TRBJ2-1; D might be TRBD1 or TRBD2, each matching 5 bases. Germline-derived CDR1 and CDR2 are MNHNS and SASEGT. This CDR3 is 13 amino acids long. V lost 0 bases, J lost 10 bases, and 10 bases lay in between. The CDR3 is CASSEAGTYEQFF. The CDR3 DNA reads TGTGCCAGCAGTGAAGCGGGGACCTACGAGCAGTTCTTC.

This clonotype was seen more than once but under ten times. J is TRBJ2-3 and V is TRBV20-1; 9 bases align to TRBD2. J was trimmed by 3 bases and V by 8 bases; bases with no gene match: 12. Germline V gives CDR1 DFQATT, CDR2 SNEGSKA (reference sequence). This CDR3 region has 15 residues. CDR3 nucleotides: TGCAGTCGGGTGGTTAGCGGGGGTACGACAGATACGCAGTATTTT. It translates to CSRVVSGGTTDTQYF.

The rearrangement links TRBV7-9 to TRBJ1-2; perhaps TRBD1 as D (6 bases). This CDR3 is 15 amino acids long. CDR1 and CDR2 from the germline V gene are SEHNR and FQNEAQ (reference sequence). V lost 5 bases and J lost 6, with 19 bases in between. CDR3 coding DNA: TGTGCCAGCAGCCATTCCGGGACAAGCTCAGATGGCTACACCTTC. Amino acids: CASSHSGTSSDGYTF.

This clonotype was observed a handful of times. The rearrangement links TRBV27 to TRBJ1-1, with TRBD1 matching 10 bases. After removal of 4 bases from V and 10 bases from J, the junction contained 12 bases not matched to a gene. From germline, CDR1 is MNHEY and CDR2 SMNVEV (reference sequence). This CDR3 is built from 15 residues. The CDR3 region has the DNA TGTGCCAGCAGTTATGCGGGACAGGGGTCTTCAGGAGCTTTCTTT. It yields the protein CASSYAGQGSSGAFF.

This rearrangement joins TRBV6-1 to TRBJ1-2; no definite D call. Germline CDR1 is MNHNS and CDR2 is SASEGT. The CDR3 contains 11 residues. Trimming shortened V by 2 bases and J by 7 bases, and 5 bases separated the two germline ends. The CDR3 region has the DNA TGTGCCAGCAGTGAATTTCGTGGCTACACCTTC. Its translation is CASSEFRGYTF.

This clonotype was seen at least ten times. The CDR3 loop is CASSLGTGADTQYF. Here the CDR3 DNA reads TGCGCCAGCAGCTTGGGAACAGGTGCAGATACGCAGTATTTT. The chain is built from TRBV5-1 and TRBJ2-3, with a weak D call TRBD1 (5 bases). V lost 0 bases to trimming and J lost 4 bases, with 9 bases between them. The length of the CDR3 is 14 residues. The V gene's germline CDR1 is SGHRS and CDR2 YFSETQ.

The rearrangement joins TRBV12-3 or TRBV12-4 to TRBJ2-6, with 9 bases that match TRBD1. J lost 0 bases, V lost 4 bases, and 4 bases had no gene match. The CDR3 extends over 17 amino acids. This CDR3 is CASSSDRGLSGANVLTF. Here the CDR3 DNA reads TGTGCCAGCAGTTCGGACAGGGGACTCTCTGGGGCCAACGTCCTGACTTTC.

The genes are TRBV5-1 and TRBJ2-2, with D possibly being TRBD1 (5 bases). This CDR3 is built from 15 residues. The V gene's germline CDR1 is SGHRS and CDR2 YFSETQ. Trimming shortened V by 1 base and J by 1 base, and 8 bases separated the two germline ends. CDR3 amino acids: CASSLPGRNTGELFF. The CDR3 region has the DNA TGCGCCAGCAGCTTGCCAGGGCGGAACACCGGGGAGCTGTTTTTT.

This clonotype has more than one count but fewer than ten. The rearrangement joins TRBV3-1 to TRBJ2-7; tentatively, D is TRBD1 or TRBD2 (5 bases each). The V gene's germline CDR1 is LGHDT and CDR2 YNNKEL (reference sequence). The CDR3 contains 15 residues. V gave up 2 bases and J gave up 3 bases, with 14 bases separating them. CDR3 nucleotide sequence: TGTGCCAGCAGCCAATACCGGGGACGGAGCTACGAGCAGTACTTC. This gives the protein CASSQYRGRSYEQYF.

At least ten counts were recorded for this clonotype. The V gene is TRBV6-1, the J gene TRBJ2-5, with D possibly matching TRBD2 (6 bases). This CDR3 spans 11 amino acids. Germline assignment: CDR1 MNHNS and CDR2 SASEGT. Trimming cost V 6 bases and J 4 bases, with 6 bases left between them. The CDR3 here is CASRGGETQYF. The CDR3 region has the DNA TGTGCCAGCAGGGGGGGAGAGACCCAGTACTTC.

V is TRBV3-1 and J is TRBJ2-5; D might be TRBD1 or TRBD2, each matching 5 bases. This CDR3 is built from 15 residues. CDR1 and CDR2 from the germline V gene are LGHDT and YNNKEL (reference sequence). Trimming stripped 0 bases from V and 0 bases from J, with 8 bases between. In DNA form, the CDR3 reads TGTGCCAGCAGCCAAGAAGGGACCAACCAAGAGACCCAGTACTTC. Amino acids: CASSQEGTNQETQYF.

This clonotype was seen just once. This sequence joins TRBV20-1 and TRBJ2-1, with D tentatively TRBD2 (7 bases). Looked up from germline, CDR1 is DFQATT and CDR2 is SNEGSKA (reference sequence). Deletions cut 0 bases from V and 1 base from J, with 25 bases between. The CDR3 sequence is 20 residues long. The CDR3 is CSARDYGWTGGGQSYNEQFF. The CDR3 nucleotides read TGCAGTGCTAGAGATTACGGGTGGACTGGGGGGGGCCAATCCTACAATGAGCAGTTCTTC.

This clonotype has a handful of counts. With a much larger clone just one base away, this may be a read error. The gene calls are TRBV25-1 and TRBJ2-4; 9 nucleotides align to TRBD1. The J call may be faulty, since TRBJ2-5 better matches the DNA end. The CDR3 is 15 residues long. Germline V gives CDR1 MGHDK, CDR2 SYGVNS. The CDR3 here is CASSDAGDREGTQYF. The CDR3 DNA is TGTGCCAGCAGTGACGCCGGGGACAGGGAAGGGACCCAGTACTTC.

This clonotype was observed a handful of times. The chain carries TRBV29-1 and TRBJ2-5; D possibly corresponds to TRBD1 (5 bases). Per the germline V gene, CDR1 is SQVTM and CDR2 is ANQGSEA. This CDR3 has 14 residues. The V end was cut by 6 bases, the J end by 2 bases, with 16 bases between. The CDR3 coding sequence is TGCAGCGTCTGCGACAGAGCCGTACAAGAGACCCAGTACTTC. Encoded protein: CSVCDRAVQETQYF.

This clonotype was found a few times. The chain links TRBV3-1 to TRBJ2-5; no clear D. The CDR3 has 14 amino acids. With 5 bases removed from V and 1 base from J, the gap between germline ends came to 11 bases. Germline V CDR1 and CDR2: LGHDT, YNNKEL (reference sequence). CDR3 sequence reads: CASSSRQSQETQYF. CDR3 coding DNA: TGTGCCAGCAGCTCCCGGCAAAGCCAAGAGACCCAGTACTTC.